Sequencing of this T cell receptor beta chain was carried out in a study of blood T cell repertoires in COVID-19. Study as a whole: In each case, the material was cDNA or gDNA derived from T cells, B-cell-depleted T cells, or PBMCs.

The CDR3 has 17 residues. Germline-derived CDR1 and CDR2 are MDHEN and SYDVKM. Authors' analysis steps: It was from reference gene primer amplification that nucleated cell counts were estimated. Libraries were prepared by immunoSEQ multiplex PCR; TCRdb keeps only in-frame clonotypes and omits some of them. Clone size and V and J calls were adopted from that table, with D and trimming inferred from the DNA. The sample includes 150,000 to 200,000 clones, roughly 80% of them seen just once. Participant-given clinical history determined each cohort assignment. Sequences were obtained from PBMCs or T cells enriched from blood (not recorded which). The TCR sequence derives from a man in his fifties or sixties who had recovered from COVID-19. The genes are TRBV28 and TRBJ1-1; TRBD1 might be the D (6 bases). This CDR3 reads CPLQGGQGDEENTEAFF. In DNA, the CDR3 is TGTCCTCTGCAAGGGGGTCAAGGGGACGAGGAGAACACTGAAGCTTTCTTT.